The clone carrying this TCR beta chain was detected a few times. Researchers prepared the TCRbeta library using unique molecular identifiers, the study reports. TCRdb re-called the PCR reads with MiXCR, one entry per CDR3 protein. The data hold about 540,000 distinct CDR3 sequences, with around 16% observed a single time. This sample is drawn from a study of T-cell reconstitution after alpha-beta-depleted transplantation in children. Sequencing was performed on PBMCs from the stem cell graft donor, taken from the stem cell graft. This sequence originates from a human donor who donated a stem cell graft to a child with acute lymphoblastic leukemia.

The CDR3: CASSSGGRGPEQYF. DNA of the CDR3: TGTGCCAGCAGTTCTGGCGGGAGGGGCCCCGAGCAGTACTTC. V gene TRBV25-1 combines with J gene TRBJ2-7, with 9 positions matching TRBD2. V trimming: 5 bases; J trimming: 6 bases; junction bases outside the gene matches: 8. This CDR3 is 14 amino acids long. Looked up from germline, CDR1 is MGHDK and CDR2 is SYGVNS.